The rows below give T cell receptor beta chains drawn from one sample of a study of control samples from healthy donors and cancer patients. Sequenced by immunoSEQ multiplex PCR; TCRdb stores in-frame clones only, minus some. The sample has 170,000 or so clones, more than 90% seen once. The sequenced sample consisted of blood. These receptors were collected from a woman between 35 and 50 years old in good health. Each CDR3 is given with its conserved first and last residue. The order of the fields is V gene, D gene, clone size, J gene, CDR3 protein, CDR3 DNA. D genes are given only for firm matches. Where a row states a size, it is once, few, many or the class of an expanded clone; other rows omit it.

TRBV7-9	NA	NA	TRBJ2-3	CASSLGVSTDTQYF	TGTGCCAGCAGCTTAGGAGTCTCCACAGATACGCAGTATTTT
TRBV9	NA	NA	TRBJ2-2	CASSVWGVTTGELFF	TGTGCCAGCAGCGTATGGGGGGTCACCACCGGGGAGCTGTTTTTT
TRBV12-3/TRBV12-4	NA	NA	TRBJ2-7	CASSLAGDEQYF	TGTGCCAGCAGTTTGGCAGGGGACGAGCAGTACTTC
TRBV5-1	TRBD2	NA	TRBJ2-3	CASSLVSGARYTDTQYF	TGCGCCAGCAGCTTGGTTAGCGGGGCACGCTACACAGATACGCAGTATTTT
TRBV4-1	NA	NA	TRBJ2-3	CASSQESGSDTQYF	TGCGCCAGCAGCCAAGAGTCAGGCTCAGATACGCAGTATTTT
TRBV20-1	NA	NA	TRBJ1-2	CSAWFNYGYTF	TGCAGTGCATGGTTTAACTATGGCTACACCTTC
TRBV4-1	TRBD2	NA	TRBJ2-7	CASSQALLAGGTYEQYF	TGCGCCAGCAGCCAAGCCCTGCTAGCGGGGGGAACCTACGAGCAGTACTTC
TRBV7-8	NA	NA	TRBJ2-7	CASSPFEAGTFRNEQYF	TGTGCCAGCAGCCCCTTCGAGGCAGGGACTTTTCGCAACGAGCAGTACTTC
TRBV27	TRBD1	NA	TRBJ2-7	CASSLSSGTGQYEQYF	TGTGCCAGCAGTTTATCATCCGGGACAGGGCAGTACGAGCAGTACTTC
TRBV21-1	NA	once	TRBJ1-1	CASSWGGNTEAFF	TGTGCCAGCAGCTGGGGGGGGAACACTGAAGCTTTCTTT
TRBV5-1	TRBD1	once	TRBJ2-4	CASSLGTGLAKNIQYF	TGCGCCAGCAGCTTGGGGACAGGGCTAGCCAAAAACATTCAGTACTTC
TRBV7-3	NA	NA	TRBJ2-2	CASSAGTTGELFF	TGTGCCAGCAGCGCCGGGACTACCGGGGAGCTGTTTTTT
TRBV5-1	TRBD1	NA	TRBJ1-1	CASRMRDRNMNTEAFF	TGCGCCAGCCGCATGCGGGACAGGAACATGAACACTGAAGCTTTCTTT
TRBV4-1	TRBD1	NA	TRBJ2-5	CASSPTGTGAGETQYF	TGCGCCAGCAGTCCAACCGGGACAGGGGCGGGGGAGACCCAGTACTTC
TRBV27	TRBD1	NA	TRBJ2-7	CASWGQGHYEQYF	TGTGCCAGCTGGGGACAGGGCCATTACGAGCAGTACTTC
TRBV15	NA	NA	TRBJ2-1	CATSRDSDSYNEQFF	TGTGCCACCAGCAGAGATTCAGACAGCTACAATGAGCAGTTCTTC
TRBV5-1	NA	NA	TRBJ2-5	CASRQEETQYF	TGCGCCAGCAGACAGGAAGAGACCCAGTACTTC
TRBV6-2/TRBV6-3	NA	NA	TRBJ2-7	CASSYPNYEQYF	TGTGCCAGCAGTTACCCCAACTACGAGCAGTACTTC
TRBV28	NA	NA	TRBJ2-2	CASSSWGAPGELFF	TGTGCCAGCAGTTCCTGGGGGGCCCCCGGGGAGCTGTTTTTT
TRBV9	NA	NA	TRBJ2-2	CASSVEPNIRSTGELFF	TGTGCCAGCAGCGTAGAACCCAACATTCGTTCTACCGGGGAGCTGTTTTTT
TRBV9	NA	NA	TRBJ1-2	CASSVEGDAYGYTF	TGTGCCAGCAGCGTAGAAGGGGACGCGTATGGCTACACCTTC
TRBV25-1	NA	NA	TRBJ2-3	CASSRDTSTDTQYF	TGTGCCAGCAGTCGAGATACTAGCACAGATACGCAGTATTTT
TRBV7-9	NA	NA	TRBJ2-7	CASSGDRNHYEQYF	TGTGCCAGCAGCGGTGACAGGAATCACTACGAGCAGTACTTC
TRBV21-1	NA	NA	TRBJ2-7	CASRPSSEQYF	TGTGCCAGCAGACCGAGTTCAGAGCAGTACTTC
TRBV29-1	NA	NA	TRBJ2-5	CSVGNYQETQYF	TGCAGCGTTGGAAACTACCAAGAGACCCAGTACTTC
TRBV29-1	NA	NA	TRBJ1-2	CSVGQVNYGYTF	TGCAGCGTTGGACAGGTTAACTATGGCTACACCTTC
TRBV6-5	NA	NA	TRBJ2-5	CASSSPGETQYF	TGTGCCAGCAGTTCACCGGGGGAGACCCAGTACTTC